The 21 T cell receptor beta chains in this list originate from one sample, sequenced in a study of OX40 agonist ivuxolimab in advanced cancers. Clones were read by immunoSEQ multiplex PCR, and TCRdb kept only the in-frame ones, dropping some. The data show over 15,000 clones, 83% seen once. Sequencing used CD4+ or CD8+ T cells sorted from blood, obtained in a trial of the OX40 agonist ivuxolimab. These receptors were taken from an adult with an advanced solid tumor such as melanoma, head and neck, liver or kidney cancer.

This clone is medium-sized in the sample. Written as DNA, the CDR3 is TGTGCCAGCAGTTTAGGGCAGGGGCAAGGGGCTTTCTTT. Amino acid sequence: CASSLGQGQGAFF. The V gene is TRBV28, the J gene TRBJ1-1, with a possible D match to TRBD1 (6 bases). V lost 2 bases and J lost 11, with 15 bases in between. There are 13 residues in the CDR3. CDR1 MDHEN and CDR2 SYDVKM come from the germline V gene.

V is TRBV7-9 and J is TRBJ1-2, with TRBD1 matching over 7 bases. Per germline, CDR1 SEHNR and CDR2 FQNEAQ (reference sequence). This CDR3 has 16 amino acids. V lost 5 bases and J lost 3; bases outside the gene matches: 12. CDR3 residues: CASSLRTGTVYYGYTF. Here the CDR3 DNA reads TGTGCCAGCAGCCTCCGTACCGGGACAGTTTACTATGGCTACACCTTC. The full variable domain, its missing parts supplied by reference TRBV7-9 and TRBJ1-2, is DTGVSQNPRHKITKRGQNVTFRCDPISEHNRLYWYRQTLGQGPEFLTYFQNEAQLEKSRLLSDRFSAERPKGSFSTLEIQRTEQGDSAMYLCASSLRTGTVYYGYTFGSGTRLTVV.

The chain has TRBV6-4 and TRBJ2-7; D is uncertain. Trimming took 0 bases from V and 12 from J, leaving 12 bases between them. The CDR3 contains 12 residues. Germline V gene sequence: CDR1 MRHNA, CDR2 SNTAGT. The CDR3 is CASSDSYSAGYF. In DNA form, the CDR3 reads TGTGCCAGCAGTGACTCTTACTCTGCCGGGTACTTC.

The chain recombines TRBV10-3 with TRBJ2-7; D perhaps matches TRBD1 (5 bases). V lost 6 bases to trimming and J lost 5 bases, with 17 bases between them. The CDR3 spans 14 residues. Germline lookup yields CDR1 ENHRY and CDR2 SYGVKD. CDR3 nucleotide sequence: TGTGCCATCAGCTTTATGCCACAGGCAAACGAGCAGTACTTC. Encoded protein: CAISFMPQANEQYF.

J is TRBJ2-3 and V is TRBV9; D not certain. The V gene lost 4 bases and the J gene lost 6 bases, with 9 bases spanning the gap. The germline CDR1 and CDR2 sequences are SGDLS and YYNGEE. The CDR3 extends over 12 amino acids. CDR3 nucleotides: TGTGCCAGCAGCCAGACGAGGGATACGCAGTATTTT. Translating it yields CASSQTRDTQYF.

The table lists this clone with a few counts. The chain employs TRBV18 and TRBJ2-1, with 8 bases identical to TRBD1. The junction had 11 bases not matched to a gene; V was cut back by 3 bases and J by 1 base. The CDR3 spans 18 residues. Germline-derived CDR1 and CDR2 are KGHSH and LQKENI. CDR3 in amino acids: CASSPITMTGASYNEQFF. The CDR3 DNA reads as TGTGCCAGCTCACCCATTACCATGACAGGGGCTTCCTACAATGAGCAGTTCTTC.

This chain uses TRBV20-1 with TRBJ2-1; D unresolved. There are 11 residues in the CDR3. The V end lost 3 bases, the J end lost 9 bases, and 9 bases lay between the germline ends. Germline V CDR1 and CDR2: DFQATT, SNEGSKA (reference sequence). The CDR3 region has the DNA TGCAGTGCTAGGACGGAGACTGAGCAGTTCTTC. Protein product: CSARTETEQFF.

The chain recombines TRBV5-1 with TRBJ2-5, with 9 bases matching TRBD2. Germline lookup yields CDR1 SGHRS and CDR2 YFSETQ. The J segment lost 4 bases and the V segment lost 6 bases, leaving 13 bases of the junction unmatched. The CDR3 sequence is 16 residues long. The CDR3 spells CASNFGGGGGRETQYF. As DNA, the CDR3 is TGCGCCAGCAACTTCGGTGGCGGGGGGGGTCGAGAGACCCAGTACTTC.

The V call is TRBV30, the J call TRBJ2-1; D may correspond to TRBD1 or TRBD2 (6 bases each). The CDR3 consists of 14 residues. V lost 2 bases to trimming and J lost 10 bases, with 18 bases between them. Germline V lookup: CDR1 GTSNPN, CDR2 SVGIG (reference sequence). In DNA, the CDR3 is TGTGCCTGGAGTTTGGCCGGGGGCATCGGAGAGCAGTTCTTC. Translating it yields CAWSLAGGIGEQFF.

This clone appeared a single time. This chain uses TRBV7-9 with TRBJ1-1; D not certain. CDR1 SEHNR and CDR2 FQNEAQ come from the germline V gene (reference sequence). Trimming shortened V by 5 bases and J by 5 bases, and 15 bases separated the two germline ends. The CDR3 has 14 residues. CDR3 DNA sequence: TGTGCCAGCAGCGTAACAGTAATGCGAACTGAAGCTTTCTTT. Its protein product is CASSVTVMRTEAFF.

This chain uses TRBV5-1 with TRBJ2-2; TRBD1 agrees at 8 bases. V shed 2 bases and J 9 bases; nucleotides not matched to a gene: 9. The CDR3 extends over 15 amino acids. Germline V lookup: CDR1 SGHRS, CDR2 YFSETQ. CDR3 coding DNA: TGCGCCAGCAGCTTAGGACAGGGTAATCGTCGGGAGCTGTTTTTT. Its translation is CASSLGQGNRRELFF.

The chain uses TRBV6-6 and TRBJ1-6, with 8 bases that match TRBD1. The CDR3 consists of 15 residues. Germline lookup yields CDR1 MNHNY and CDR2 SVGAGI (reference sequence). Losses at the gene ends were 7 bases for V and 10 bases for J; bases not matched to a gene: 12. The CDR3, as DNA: TGTGCCAGCAATCAGGGGGCGCGGTTTAGCTCACCCCTCCACTTT. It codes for CASNQGARFSSPLHF.

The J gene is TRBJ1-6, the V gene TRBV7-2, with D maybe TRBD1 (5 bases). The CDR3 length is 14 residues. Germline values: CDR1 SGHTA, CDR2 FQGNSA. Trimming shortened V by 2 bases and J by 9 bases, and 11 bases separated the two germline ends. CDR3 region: CASSLTGHSSPLHF. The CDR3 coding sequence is TGTGCCAGCAGCTTAACCGGACACAGTTCACCCCTCCACTTT.

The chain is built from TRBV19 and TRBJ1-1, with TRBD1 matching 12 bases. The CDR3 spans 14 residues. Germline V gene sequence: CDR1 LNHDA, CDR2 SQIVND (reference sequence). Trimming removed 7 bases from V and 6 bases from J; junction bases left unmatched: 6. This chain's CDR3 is CASILGQGAPEAFF. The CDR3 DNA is TGTGCCAGTATATTGGGACAGGGGGCCCCTGAAGCTTTCTTT.

As DNA, the CDR3 is TGCGCCAGTCCTACAGGGGACTGTGGGGCCAACGTCCTGACTTTC. Its translation is CASPTGDCGANVLTF. The chain uses TRBV23-1 and TRBJ2-6; tentative D call: TRBD1 (7 bases). TRBV23-1 is treated as an ORF (open reading frame) with a function not yet certain. V was shortened by 9 bases and J by 3 bases, with 15 bases between the two germline ends. CDR3 length: 15 amino acids.

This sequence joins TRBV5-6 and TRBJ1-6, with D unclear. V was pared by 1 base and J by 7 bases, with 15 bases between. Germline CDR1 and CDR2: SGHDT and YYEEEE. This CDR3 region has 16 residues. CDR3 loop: CASSLSPNRLNSPLHF. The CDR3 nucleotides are TGTGCCAGCAGCTTGTCACCGAACCGCCTCAATTCACCCCTCCACTTT.

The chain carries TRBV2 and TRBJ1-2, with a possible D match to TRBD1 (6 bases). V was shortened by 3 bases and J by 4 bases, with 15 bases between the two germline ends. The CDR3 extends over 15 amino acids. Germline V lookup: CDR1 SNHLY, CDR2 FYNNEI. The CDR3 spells CASSDRGYGFYGYTF. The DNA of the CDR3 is TGTGCCAGCAGTGACAGGGGCTATGGGTTCTATGGCTACACCTTC. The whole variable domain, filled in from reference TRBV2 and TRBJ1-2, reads EPEVTQTPSHQVTQMGQEVILRCVPISNHLYFYWYRQILGQKVEFLVSFYNNEISEKSEIFDDQFSVERPDGSNFTLKIRSTKLEDSAMYFCASSDRGYGFYGYTFGSGTRLTVV.

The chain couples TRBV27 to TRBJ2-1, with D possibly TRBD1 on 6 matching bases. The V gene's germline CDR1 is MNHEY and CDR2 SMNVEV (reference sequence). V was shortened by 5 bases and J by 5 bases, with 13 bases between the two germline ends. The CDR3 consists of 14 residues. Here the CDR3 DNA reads TGTGCCAGCAGTCCCAGGACAGCGAACAATGAGCAGTTCTTC. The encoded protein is CASSPRTANNEQFF.

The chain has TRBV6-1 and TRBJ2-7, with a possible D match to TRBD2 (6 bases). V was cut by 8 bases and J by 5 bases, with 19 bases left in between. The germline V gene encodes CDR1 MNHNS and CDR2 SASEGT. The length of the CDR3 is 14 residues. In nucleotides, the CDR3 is TGTGCCAGCCTTACTGGGAGGAGAAGGAACGAGCAGTACTTC. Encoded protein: CASLTGRRRNEQYF.

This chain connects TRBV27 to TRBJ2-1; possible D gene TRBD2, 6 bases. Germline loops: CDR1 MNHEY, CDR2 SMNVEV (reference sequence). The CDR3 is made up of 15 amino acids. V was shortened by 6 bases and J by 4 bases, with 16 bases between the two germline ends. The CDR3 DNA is TGTGCCAGCAGGGTAACGCGGGGTTCTTACAATGAGCAGTTCTTC. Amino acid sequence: CASRVTRGSYNEQFF.

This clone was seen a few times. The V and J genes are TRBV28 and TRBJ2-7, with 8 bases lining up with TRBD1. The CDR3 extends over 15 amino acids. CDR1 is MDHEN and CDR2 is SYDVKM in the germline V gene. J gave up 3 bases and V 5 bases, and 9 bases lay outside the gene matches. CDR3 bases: TGTGCCAGCAGTCCTATCCCCGGACAGGGCTACGAGCAGTACTTC. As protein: CASSPIPGQGYEQYF.